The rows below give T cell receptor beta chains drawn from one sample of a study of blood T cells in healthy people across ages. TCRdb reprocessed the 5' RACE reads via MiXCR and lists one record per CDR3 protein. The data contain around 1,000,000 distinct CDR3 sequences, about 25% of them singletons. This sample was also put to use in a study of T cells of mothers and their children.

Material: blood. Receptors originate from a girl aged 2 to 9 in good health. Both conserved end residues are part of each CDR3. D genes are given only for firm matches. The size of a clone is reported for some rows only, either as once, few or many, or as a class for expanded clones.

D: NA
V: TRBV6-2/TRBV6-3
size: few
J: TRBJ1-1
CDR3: CASSYVGVAFF
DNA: TGTGCCAGCAGTTACGTAGGGGTGGCTTTCTTT

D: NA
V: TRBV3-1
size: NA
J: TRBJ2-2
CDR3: CASSNQGNTGELFF
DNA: TGTGCCAGCAGTAACCAGGGAAACACCGGGGAGCTGTTTTTT

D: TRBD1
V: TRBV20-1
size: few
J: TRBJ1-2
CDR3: CSASGENRDSNYGYTF
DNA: TGCAGTGCTAGCGGCGAAAACCGGGACAGTAACTATGGCTACACCTTC

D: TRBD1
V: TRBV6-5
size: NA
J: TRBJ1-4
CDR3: CASSRLQGTSEKLFF
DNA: TGTGCCAGCAGTAGGCTACAGGGGACCAGTGAAAAACTGTTTTTT

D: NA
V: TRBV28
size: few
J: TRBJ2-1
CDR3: CASSYGSPRDEQFF
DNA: TGTGCCAGCAGTTATGGGAGCCCAAGGGATGAGCAGTTCTTC

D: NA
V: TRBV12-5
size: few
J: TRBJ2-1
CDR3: CASGLSRVYNEQFF
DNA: TGTGCTAGTGGTTTGTCCCGGGTCTACAATGAGCAGTTCTTC

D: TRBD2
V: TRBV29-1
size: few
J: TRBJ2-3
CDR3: CSVALTPSGSGTDTQYF
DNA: TGCAGCGTTGCTTTGACGCCTAGCGGCAGTGGGACAGATACGCAGTATTTT

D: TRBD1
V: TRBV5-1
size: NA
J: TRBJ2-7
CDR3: CASSHTGQATYEQYF
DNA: TGCGCCAGCAGCCACACCGGACAGGCAACCTACGAGCAGTACTTC

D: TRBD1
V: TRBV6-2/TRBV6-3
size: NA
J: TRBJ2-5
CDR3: CASSNNRDREDF
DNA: TGTGCCAGCAGTAATAACCGGGACAGGGAGGACTTC

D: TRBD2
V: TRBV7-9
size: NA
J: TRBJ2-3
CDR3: CASSLLGTSGTDTQYF
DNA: TGTGCCAGCAGCTTATTGGGGACTAGCGGCACAGATACGCAGTATTTT

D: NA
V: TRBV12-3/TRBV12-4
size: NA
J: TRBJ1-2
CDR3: CASSSAGVGYTF
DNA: TGTGCCAGCAGTTCCGCAGGGGTCGGCTACACCTTC

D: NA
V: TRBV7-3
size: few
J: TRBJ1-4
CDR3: CASSPGGGKLFF
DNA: TGTGCCAGCAGCCCGGGTGGCGGGAAGCTGTTTTTT

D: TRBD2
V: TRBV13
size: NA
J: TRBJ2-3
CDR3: CASLPLDVSGGTDTQYF
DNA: TGTGCCAGCCTACCTTTGGACGTTAGCGGGGGCACAGATACGCAGTATTTT

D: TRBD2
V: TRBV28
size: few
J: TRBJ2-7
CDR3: CASSLIAGERSYEQYF
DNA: TGTGCCAGCAGTTTGATAGCGGGAGAGCGCTCCTACGAGCAGTACTTC

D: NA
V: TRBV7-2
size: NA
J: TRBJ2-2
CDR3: CASSLGLGSNTGELFF
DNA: TGTGCCAGCAGCTTAGGTTTGGGATCGAACACCGGGGAGCTGTTTTTT

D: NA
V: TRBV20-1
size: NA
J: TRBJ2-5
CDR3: CSAYSDQETQYF
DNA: TGCAGTGCCTACAGCGATCAAGAGACCCAGTACTTC

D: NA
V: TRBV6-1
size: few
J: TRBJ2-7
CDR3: CASRGDTENYYEQYF
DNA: TGTGCCAGCAGGGGGGACACCGAGAATTACTACGAGCAGTACTTC

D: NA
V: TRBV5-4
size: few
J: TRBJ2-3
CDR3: CASSQATSTGTQYF
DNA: TGTGCCAGCAGCCAAGCTACTAGCACAGGTACGCAGTATTTT

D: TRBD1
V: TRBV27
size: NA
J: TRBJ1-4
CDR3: CASSAPGQGMEKLFF
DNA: TGTGCCAGCAGTGCACCGGGACAGGGGATGGAAAAACTGTTTTTT

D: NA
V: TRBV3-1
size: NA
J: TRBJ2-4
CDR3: CASSQLNTKNIQYF
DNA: TGTGCCAGCAGCCAATTAAATACCAAAAACATTCAGTACTTC

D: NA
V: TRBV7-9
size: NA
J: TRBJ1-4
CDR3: CASSYSGPEGEKLFF
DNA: TGTGCCAGCAGCTATTCCGGGCCGGAGGGTGAAAAACTGTTTTTT

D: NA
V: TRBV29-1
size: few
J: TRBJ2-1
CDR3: CSVDVRDTDNEQFF
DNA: TGCAGCGTCGATGTAAGGGACACCGACAATGAGCAGTTCTTC

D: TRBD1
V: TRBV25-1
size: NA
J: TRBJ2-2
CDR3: CASSPRPGTGGGELFF
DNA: TGTGCCAGCAGTCCTCGTCCCGGGACAGGGGGCGGGGAGCTGTTTTTT

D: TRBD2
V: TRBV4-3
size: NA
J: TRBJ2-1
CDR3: CASSQEASGDLGDEQFF
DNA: TGCGCCAGCAGCCAAGAGGCTAGCGGGGATCTAGGGGATGAGCAGTTCTTC

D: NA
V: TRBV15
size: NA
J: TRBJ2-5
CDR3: CATSSLKAGDQETQYF
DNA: TGTGCCACCAGCAGTCTAAAGGCGGGCGACCAAGAGACCCAGTACTTC

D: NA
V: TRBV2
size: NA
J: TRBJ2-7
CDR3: CASSPTRGSSAYEQYF
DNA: TGTGCCAGCAGTCCGACCAGGGGATCGAGCGCCTACGAGCAGTACTTC

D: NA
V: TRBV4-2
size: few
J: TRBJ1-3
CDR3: CASTNHGEVSGNTIYF
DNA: TGTGCCAGCACCAATCACGGGGAGGTCTCTGGAAACACCATATATTTT

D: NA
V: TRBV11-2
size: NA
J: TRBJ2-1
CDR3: CASSFPYTQTRPSPYNEQFF
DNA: TGTGCCAGCAGCTTTCCCTACACACAGACTAGACCGTCTCCGTACAATGAGCAGTTCTTC

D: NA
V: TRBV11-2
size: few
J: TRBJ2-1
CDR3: CASSEMGRTYNEQFF
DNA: TGTGCCAGCAGTGAGATGGGCAGGACCTACAATGAGCAGTTCTTC

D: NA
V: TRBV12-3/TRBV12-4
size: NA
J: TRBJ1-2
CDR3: CASSLSWAGDQFNYGYTF
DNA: TGTGCCAGCAGTTTATCTTGGGCAGGGGACCAGTTTAACTATGGCTACACCTTC

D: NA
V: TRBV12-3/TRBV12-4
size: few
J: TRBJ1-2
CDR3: CTSRPEGYGYTF
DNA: TGTACCAGCAGGCCCGAGGGCTATGGCTACACCTTC

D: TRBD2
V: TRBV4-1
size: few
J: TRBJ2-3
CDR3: CASSQEILAGVADTQYF
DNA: TGCGCCAGCAGCCAAGAAATCCTAGCGGGAGTGGCAGATACGCAGTATTTT

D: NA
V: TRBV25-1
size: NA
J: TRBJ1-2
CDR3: CASSEYFDSKYGYTF
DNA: TGTGCCAGCAGTGAATATTTCGACAGCAAGTATGGCTACACCTTC

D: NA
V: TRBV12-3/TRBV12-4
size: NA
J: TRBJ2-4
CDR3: CASSWHTSAKNIQYF
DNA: TGTGCCAGCAGTTGGCACACTTCAGCCAAAAACATTCAGTACTTC

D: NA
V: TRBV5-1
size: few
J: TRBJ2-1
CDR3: CASSSKSSYNEQFF
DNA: TGCGCCAGCAGCTCCAAATCCAGTTACAATGAGCAGTTCTTC

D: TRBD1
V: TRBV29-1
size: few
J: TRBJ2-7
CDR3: CSVVTQGAYEQYF
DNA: TGCAGCGTTGTAACGCAGGGGGCCTACGAGCAGTACTTC

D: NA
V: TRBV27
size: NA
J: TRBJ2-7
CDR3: CASSNRQGRATYEQYF
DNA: TGTGCCAGCAGTAACCGACAGGGGAGGGCCACCTACGAGCAGTACTTC

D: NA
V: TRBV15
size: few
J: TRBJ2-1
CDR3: CATSRDMVGLYNEQFF
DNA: TGTGCCACCAGCAGAGATATGGTGGGACTCTACAATGAGCAGTTCTTC

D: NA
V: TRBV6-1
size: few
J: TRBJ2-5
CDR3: CASGRQGRTAETQYF
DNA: TGTGCCAGCGGGCGGCAGGGGCGTACGGCAGAGACCCAGTACTTC

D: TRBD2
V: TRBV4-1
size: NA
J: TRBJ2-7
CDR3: CASSQTSGRDHEQYF
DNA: TGCGCCAGCAGCCAAACTAGCGGGAGGGACCACGAGCAGTACTTC

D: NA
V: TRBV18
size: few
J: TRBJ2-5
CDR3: CASSKYQTDTEETQYF
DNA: TGTGCCAGCTCAAAATATCAGACAGACACCGAAGAGACCCAGTACTTC

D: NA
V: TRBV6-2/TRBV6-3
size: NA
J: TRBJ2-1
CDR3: CASSFPTGVNEQFF
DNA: TGTGCCAGCAGTTTCCCCACAGGAGTCAATGAGCAATTCTTC

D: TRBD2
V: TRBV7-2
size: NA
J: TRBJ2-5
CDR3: CASSLARGGRLETQYF
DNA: TGTGCCAGCAGCTTAGCGCGGGGCGGGAGGCTAGAGACCCAGTACTTC

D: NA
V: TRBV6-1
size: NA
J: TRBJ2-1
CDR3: CASSVTLSSYNEQFF
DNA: TGTGCCAGCAGTGTCACCCTGAGCTCCTACAATGAGCAGTTCTTC

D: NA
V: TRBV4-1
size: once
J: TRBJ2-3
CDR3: CASSQESPPSGADTQYF
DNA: TGCGCCAGCAGCCAAGAATCCCCTCCAAGTGGGGCAGATACGCAGTATTTT

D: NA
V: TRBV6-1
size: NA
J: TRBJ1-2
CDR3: CASREISTANYGYAF
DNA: TGTGCCAGCAGGGAAATCTCTACGGCAAACTATGGCTACGCCTTC

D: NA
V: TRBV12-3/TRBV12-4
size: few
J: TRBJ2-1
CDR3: CASSLARVNHNEQFF
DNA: TGTGCCAGCAGTTTAGCGCGGGTTAACCACAATGAGCAGTTCTTC

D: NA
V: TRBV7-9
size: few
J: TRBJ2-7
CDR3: CASSNLGDNKAYEQYF
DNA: TGTGCCAGCAGCAATCTCGGAGACAACAAAGCCTACGAGCAGTACTTC

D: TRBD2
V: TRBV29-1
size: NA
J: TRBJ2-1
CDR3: CSVRLRGGHNEQFF
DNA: TGCAGCGTCCGCCTTCGGGGGGGACACAATGAGCAGTTCTTC

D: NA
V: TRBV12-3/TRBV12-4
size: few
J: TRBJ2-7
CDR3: CASSPGGAGYEQYF
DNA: TGTGCCAGCAGCCCAGGGGGGGCAGGGTACGAGCAGTACTTC

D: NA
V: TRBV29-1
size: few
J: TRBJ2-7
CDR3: CSETPGLLFSYEQYF
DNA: TGCAGCGAGACCCCGGGACTCCTTTTTTCCTACGAGCAGTACTTC

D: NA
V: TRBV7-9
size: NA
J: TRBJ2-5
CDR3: CASSLGQTGSETQYF
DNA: TGTGCCAGCAGCTTAGGTCAGACGGGATCAGAGACCCAGTACTTC

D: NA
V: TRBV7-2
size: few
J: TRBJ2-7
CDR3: CASSLNFRDEQYF
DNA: TGTGCCAGCAGCTTGAACTTTCGTGACGAGCAGTACTTC

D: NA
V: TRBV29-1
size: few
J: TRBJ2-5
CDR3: CSVVGGEGTQYF
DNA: TGCAGCGTTGTGGGGGGCGAAGGGACCCAGTACTTC

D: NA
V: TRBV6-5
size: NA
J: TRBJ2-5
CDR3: CASRSAGKLQETQYF
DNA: TGTGCCAGCAGGTCAGCCGGGAAACTCCAAGAGACCCAGTACTTC

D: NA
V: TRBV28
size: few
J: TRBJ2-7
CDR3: CASSLPRTPYEQYF
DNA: TGTGCCAGCAGCTTGCCGAGGACGCCCTACGAGCAGTACTTC

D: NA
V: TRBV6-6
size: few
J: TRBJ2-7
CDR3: CASSTAGYGYEQYF
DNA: TGTGCCAGCAGTACGGCCGGGTATGGCTACGAGCAGTACTTC

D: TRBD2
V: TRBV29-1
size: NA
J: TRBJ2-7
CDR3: CSVAGTRGTYEQYF
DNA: TGCAGCGTCGCTGGGACGCGGGGGACCTACGAGCAGTACTTC

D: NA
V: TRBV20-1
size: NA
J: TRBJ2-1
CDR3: CSASHEPRGGGQFF
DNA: TGCAGTGCTTCACACGAACCCAGGGGAGGTGGGCAGTTCTTC

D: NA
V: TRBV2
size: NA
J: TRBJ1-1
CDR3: CASSDLGWAEAFF
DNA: TGTGCCAGCAGTGATTTGGGATGGGCTGAAGCTTTCTTT